These 20 T cell receptor beta chains came from one sample sequenced in a study of Ad26.COV2.S vaccination and SARS-CoV-2 variants. Using immunoSEQ multiplex PCR, the repertoire was profiled, and TCRdb retains in-frame clones only, with some absent. The table has more than 300,000 clones, over 80% seen once. Regarding treatment: some 20 received Ad26.COV2.S at low or high dose, single or two shots; about 5 received placebo; per-sample allocation not given. The investigators took samples on day 63 after the first vaccine or placebo injection. Specimen: peripheral blood, collected in a trial of Ad26.COV2.S vaccine versus placebo. The receptors here all came from a person aged 18-60 years who received the Ad26.COV2.S COVID-19 vaccine or a placebo.

In this sample, this clone turned up once. The chain joins TRBV27 to TRBJ2-5, with D possibly matching TRBD2 (5 bases). V was shortened by 3 bases and J by 4 bases, with 12 bases between the two germline ends. The CDR3 covers 14 residues. From germline, CDR1 is MNHEY and CDR2 SMNVEV (reference sequence). The CDR3: CASSFGLQSETQYF. The CDR3 nucleotides read TGTGCCAGCAGTTTCGGACTCCAATCAGAGACCCAGTACTTC.

The chain carries TRBV7-6 and TRBJ2-7, with D uncertain. Germline V gene lookup returns CDR1 SGHVS and CDR2 FNYEAQ. The length of the CDR3 is 12 residues. V was clipped by 1 base and J by 7 bases, with 8 bases between them. The CDR3, as DNA: TGTGCCAGCAGCTTAGGGACCGGGGAGCAGTACTTC. It translates to CASSLGTGEQYF.

The V gene is TRBV20-1, the J gene TRBJ2-7, with TRBD2 as a possible D gene (6 bases). Germline CDR1 DFQATT, CDR2 SNEGSKA (reference sequence). This CDR3 is 13 amino acids long. Trimming took 3 bases from V and 5 from J, leaving 14 bases between them. The CDR3 coding sequence is TGCAGTGCTAGTTCGGCGGGGTACCACGAGCAGTACTTC. Protein product: CSASSAGYHEQYF.

The V gene is TRBV6-5, the J gene TRBJ1-1; 10 bases fit TRBD1. Germline V lookup: CDR1 MNHEY, CDR2 SVGAGI. V was pared by 5 bases and J by 14 bases, with 14 bases of the junction left unmatched. This CDR3 spans 14 amino acids. This CDR3 is CASSRQGAPGSGFF. The CDR3 DNA sequence: TGTGCCAGCAGTAGACAGGGGGCGCCTGGGTCGGGCTTCTTT.

The J gene is TRBJ2-3, the V gene TRBV7-6; 11 nucleotides line up with TRBD2. The CDR3 is 18 amino acids. Germline CDR1 SGHVS, CDR2 FNYEAQ. Trimming at V came to 2 bases and at J to 0 bases, leaving 7 bases not matched to a gene. CDR3: CASSLLAGGTLSTDTQYF. The CDR3 DNA sequence: TGTGCCAGCAGCTTACTAGCGGGGGGCACCCTGAGCACAGATACGCAGTATTTT.

The chain combines TRBV28 with TRBJ1-6; 9 nucleotides match TRBD1. J was trimmed by 10 bases and V by 6 bases; bases with no gene match: 13. CDR1 and CDR2 (germline): MDHEN, SYDVKM. This CDR3 region has 16 residues. This CDR3 reads CASRRSMGQGGSPLHF. CDR3 DNA: TGTGCCAGCAGGAGGAGCATGGGACAGGGAGGCTCACCCCTCCACTTT.

This clone came up once. In DNA, the CDR3 is TGTGCCAGCAGCTCAACCCAGAACACTGAAGCTTTCTTT. Amino acids: CASSSTQNTEAFF. This rearrangement joins TRBV7-3 to TRBJ1-1; the D is unclear. Germline CDR1 reads SGHTA; CDR2 reads FQGTGA. The CDR3 is 13 residues long. With 4 bases removed from V and 1 base from J, the gap between germline ends came to 7 bases.

This clone was seen a few times. The gene calls are TRBV2 and TRBJ1-2, with D possibly TRBD1 on 5 matching bases. The V and J ends lost 2 bases and 8 bases respectively, with 12 bases between them. This CDR3 region has 13 residues. Germline values: CDR1 SNHLY, CDR2 FYNNEI. For the CDR3, the DNA is TGTGCCAGCAGTGAACCACAGGCGTGGGGCTACACCTTC. Translated, it gives CASSEPQAWGYTF.

The rearrangement links TRBV24-1 to TRBJ1-2; 8 bases agree with TRBD1. Trimming cost V 4 bases and J 5 bases; bases outside gene matches: 8. The length of the CDR3 is 15 residues. Germline values: CDR1 KGHDR, CDR2 SFDVKD. The CDR3 spells CATSEPGQGRYGYTF. The CDR3, as DNA: TGTGCCACCAGTGAGCCCGGACAGGGCCGTTATGGCTACACCTTC.

Concerning this clone itself: Other nucleotide sequences in the sample specify the same CDR3. This chain connects TRBV19 to TRBJ1-3; D is unresolved. The CDR3 loop spans 14 amino acids. The V end was cut by 2 bases, the J end by 2 bases, with 7 bases between. Germline values: CDR1 LNHDA, CDR2 SQIVND (reference sequence). The CDR3 nucleotides are TGTGCCAGTAGTATAAGAGGAACTGGAAACACCATATATTTT. It translates to CASSIRGTGNTIYF.

The rearrangement uses TRBV11-2 and TRBJ2-2; 8 bases line up with TRBD1. Germline trimming cut 1 base from V and 15 bases from J; bases unmatched to any gene: 7. This CDR3 is 13 amino acids long. Germline CDR1 and CDR2: SGHAT and FQNNGV. CDR3 sequence: CASSLVFRGLMFF. As DNA, the CDR3 is TGTGCCAGCAGCTTAGTTTTCAGGGGGCTCATGTTTTTT.

This chain links TRBV3-1 (or the pseudogene TRBV3-2) with TRBJ2-7; D tentatively reads TRBD1 or TRBD2 (6 bases each). The V and J ends lost 0 bases and 0 bases respectively, with 15 bases between them. The CDR3 runs to 17 residues. The V gene's germline CDR1 is LGHDT and CDR2 YNNKEL (reference sequence). CDR3 bases: TGTGCCAGCAGCCAAGATCGGGGGCCCAGGAGCTCCTACGAGCAGTACTTC. This translates into CASSQDRGPRSSYEQYF.

The gene calls are TRBV3-1 (or the pseudogene TRBV3-2) and TRBJ2-5; 9 bases map to TRBD2. The germline gives CDR1 LGHDT, CDR2 YNNKEL (reference sequence). The CDR3 consists of 15 residues. After removal of 1 base from V and 7 bases from J, the junction contained 7 bases not matched to a gene. The CDR3 bases are TGTGCCAGCAGCCAAGGGGTGAGGCGGGAGGGGACCCAGTACTTC. Amino acid sequence: CASSQGVRREGTQYF.

The chain recombines TRBV5-8 with TRBJ2-1; 9 bases map to TRBD1. The CDR3 has 13 residues. Germline V gene data show CDR1 as SGHTS and CDR2 as YDEGEE. Unmatched junction bases numbered 3, after V lost 7 bases and J lost 4 bases. The CDR3 spells CASRGQGYNEQFF. CDR3 DNA: TGTGCCAGCCGGGGACAGGGTTACAATGAGCAGTTCTTC.

This clone has just a few counts. The chain links TRBV2 to TRBJ2-5; D gene uncertain. This CDR3 is 15 amino acids long. V dropped 3 bases and J dropped 5 bases, with 16 bases sitting between them. CDR1 SNHLY and CDR2 FYNNEI come from the germline V gene. The CDR3 coding sequence is TGTGCCAGCAGTGACTTATTGTGGCCTGTGGAGACCCAGTACTTC. Residues: CASSDLLWPVETQYF.

This chain connects TRBV19 to TRBJ1-2; D is unresolved. Trimming took 5 bases from V and 8 from J, leaving 12 bases between them. Germline CDR1 is LNHDA and CDR2 is SQIVND (reference sequence). This CDR3 comprises 12 residues. The CDR3 bases are TGTGCCAGTAGTCAGAATAAATGGGGCTACACCTTC. This translates into CASSQNKWGYTF.

The rearrangement uses TRBV5-1 and TRBJ1-1; 7 bases line up with TRBD1. In germline, CDR1 is SGHRS, CDR2 YFSETQ. With V trimmed by 6 bases and J by 2 bases, 16 bases remained unmatched. CDR3 length: 17 residues. CDR3: CASKPAQGIYENTEAFF. CDR3 nucleotide sequence: TGCGCCAGCAAACCGGCACAGGGGATATATGAAAACACTGAAGCTTTCTTT.

This sequence joins TRBV7-2 and TRBJ2-1, with D possibly TRBD1 on 6 matching bases. Trimming stripped 4 bases from V and 6 bases from J, with 16 bases between. This CDR3 has 15 amino acids. Germline CDR1 and CDR2: SGHTA and FQGNSA. CDR3 nucleotide sequence: TGTGCCAGCAGCTCCCCGGCAGGGGTTGGCAATGAGCAGTTCTTC. Translation: CASSSPAGVGNEQFF. Drawing the rest from reference TRBV7-2 and TRBJ2-1, the complete variable domain is GAGVSQSPSNKVTEKGKDVELRCDPISGHTALYWYRQSLGQGLEFLIYFQGNSAPDKSGLPSDRFSAERTGGSVSTLTIQRTQQEDSAVYLCASSSPAGVGNEQFFGPGTRLTVL.

As concerns this clone: The sample carries other DNA sequences with the same CDR3. This rearrangement joins TRBV7-8 to TRBJ2-7, with D perhaps given as TRBD1 or TRBD2 (5 bases each). Between the trimmed V and J ends, which lost 6 bases and 0 bases, there was a span of 12 bases. Germline V gene sequence: CDR1 SGHVS, CDR2 FQNEAQ. This CDR3 contains 14 residues. CDR3 nucleotide sequence: TGTGCCAGCAGTTCCGGGACGGGCTCCTACGAGCAGTACTTC. This sequence encodes CASSSGTGSYEQYF.

The rearrangement links TRBV19 to TRBJ1-2; 9 nucleotides align to TRBD1. With 7 bases clipped from V and 3 bases from J, the junction kept 15 bases outside the gene matches. The CDR3 contains 17 residues. CDR1 and CDR2 from the germline V gene are LNHDA and SQIVND (reference sequence). The DNA for the CDR3 is TGTGCCAGTATACCCCCCCTAGACAGGGGGAAATACTATGGCTACACCTTC. Protein sequence: CASIPPLDRGKYYGYTF.